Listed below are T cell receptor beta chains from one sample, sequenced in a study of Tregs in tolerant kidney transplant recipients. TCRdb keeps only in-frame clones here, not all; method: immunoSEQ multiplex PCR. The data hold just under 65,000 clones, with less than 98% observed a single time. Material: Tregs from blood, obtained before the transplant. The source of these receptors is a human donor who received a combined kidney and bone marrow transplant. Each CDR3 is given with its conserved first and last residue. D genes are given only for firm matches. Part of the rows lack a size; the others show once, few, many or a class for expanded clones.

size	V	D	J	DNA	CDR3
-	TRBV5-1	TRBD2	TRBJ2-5	TGCGCCAGCAGCTTGACTAGCGGGGTCCGTCAGGGGGCCCAGTACTTC	CASSLTSGVRQGAQYF
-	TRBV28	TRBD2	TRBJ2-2	TGTGCCACCCCCGGGGGGAGAAACACCGGGGAGCTGTTTTTT	CATPGGRNTGELFF
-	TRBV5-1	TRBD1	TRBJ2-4	TGCGCCAGCAGCCCCGGCCGGGACAGGGTCATAAACATTCAGTACTTC	CASSPGRDRVINIQYF
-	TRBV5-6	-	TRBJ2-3	TGTGCCAGCAGCATAGCTATTACGCAGTATTTT	CASSIAITQYF
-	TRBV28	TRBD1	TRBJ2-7	TGTGCCAGCAGCCGGTCGGGACAGGGGGGATACGAGCAGTACTTC	CASSRSGQGGYEQYF
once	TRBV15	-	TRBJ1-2	TGTGCCACCAGCAAGGGTGGGGGGGTCTTCGTGTATGGCTACACCTTC	CATSKGGGVFVYGYTF
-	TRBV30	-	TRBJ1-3	TGTGCCGGAGAAAGGAGCTCTGGAAACACCATATATTTT	CAGERSSGNTIYF
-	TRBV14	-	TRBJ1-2	TGTGCCAGCAGCTACCGACAGAGCTATGGCTACACCTTC	CASSYRQSYGYTF
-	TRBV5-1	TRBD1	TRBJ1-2	TGCGCCAGCAGCTTGGACAGGGGACTTGGCTACACCTTC	CASSLDRGLGYTF
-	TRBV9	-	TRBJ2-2	TGTGCCAGCAGCGCCGCGAACACCGGGGAGCTGTTTTTT	CASSAANTGELFF
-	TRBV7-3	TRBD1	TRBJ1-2	TGTGCCAGCAGCTTCTCCGGGACAGCTAACTATGGCTACACCTTC	CASSFSGTANYGYTF
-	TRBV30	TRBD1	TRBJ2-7	TGTGCCTGGAGTGAGCAGGGGGCGATGATAAACTTC	CAWSEQGAMINF
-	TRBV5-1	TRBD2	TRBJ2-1	TGCGCCAGCAGCCCGGGGACTAGCGGGGGCTATGAGCAGTTCTTC	CASSPGTSGGYEQFF
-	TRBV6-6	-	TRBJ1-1	TGTGCCAGCAGTCCCGTGGGAGACACTGAAGCTTTCTTT	CASSPVGDTEAFF
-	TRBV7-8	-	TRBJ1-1	TGTGCCAGCAGTCAGATCACTGAAGCTTTCTTT	CASSQITEAFF
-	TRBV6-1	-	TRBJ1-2	TGTGCCAGCAGTGAAGATGGCAGGGACTATGGCTACACCTTC	CASSEDGRDYGYTF
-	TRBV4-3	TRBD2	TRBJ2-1	TGCGCCAGCAGCCAGAGGACTAGCGGGCGAAATTCTGACAATGAGCAGTTCTTC	CASSQRTSGRNSDNEQFF
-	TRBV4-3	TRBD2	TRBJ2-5	TGCGCCAGCAGCCAAGTTTACGGGCGGGGGGAGACCCAGTACTTC	CASSQVYGRGETQYF
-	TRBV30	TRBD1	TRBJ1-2	TGTGCCTGGAGTGTAGACGGGACAGCCATCGTCTATGGCTACACCTTC	CAWSVDGTAIVYGYTF
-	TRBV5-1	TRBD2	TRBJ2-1	TGCGCCAGCACCCCTCGGACTAGCGGGGAGGTCAATGAGCAGTTCTTC	CASTPRTSGEVNEQFF
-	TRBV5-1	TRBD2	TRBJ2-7	TGCGCCAGCAGCTCAACGGGAGGATGGACCTACGAGCAGTACTTC	CASSSTGGWTYEQYF
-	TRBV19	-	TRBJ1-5	TGTGCCAGTAGGGACAATTGGCAGCCCCAGCATTTT	CASRDNWQPQHF
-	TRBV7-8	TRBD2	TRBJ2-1	TGTGCCAGCAGCTTTAGCGGGGGGCTGTACAATGAGCAGTTCTTC	CASSFSGGLYNEQFF
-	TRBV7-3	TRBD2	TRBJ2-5	TGTGCCAGCAGCTCCCGGACTAGCGGGAAAGAGACCCAGTACTTC	CASSSRTSGKETQYF
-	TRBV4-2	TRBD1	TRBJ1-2	TGTGCCAGCAGCCAAGATCAACAGGGGAATGGCTACACCTTC	CASSQDQQGNGYTF
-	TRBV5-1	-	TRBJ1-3	TGCGCCAGCAGTGCCTCAGGTGCCGGAAACACCATATATTTT	CASSASGAGNTIYF
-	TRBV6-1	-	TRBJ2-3	TGTGCCAGCAGTGAACTCCGCCGACAGGCTGTCACAGATACGCAGTATTTT	CASSELRRQAVTDTQYF
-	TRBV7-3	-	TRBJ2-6	TGTGCCAGCAGCTTAAAGCCTAATTCTGGGGCCAACGTCCTGACTTTC	CASSLKPNSGANVLTF
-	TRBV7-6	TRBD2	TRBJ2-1	TGTGCCAGCAGCAGGATGGGACTAGCGGACTCCTACAATGAGCAGTTCTTC	CASSRMGLADSYNEQFF
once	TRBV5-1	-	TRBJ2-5	TGCGCCAGCAGCTTGCGGTTGAGTGAGACCCAGTACTTC	CASSLRLSETQYF
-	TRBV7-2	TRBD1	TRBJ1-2	TGTGCCAGCAGCTTAGTACCTGACAGGGGGCTCTATGGCTACACCTTC	CASSLVPDRGLYGYTF
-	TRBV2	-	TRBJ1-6	TGTGCCAGCAGCGGGACAACGAACCTTAATTCACCCCTCCACTTT	CASSGTTNLNSPLHF
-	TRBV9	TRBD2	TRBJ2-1	TGTGCCAGCAGCTCGCGACTAGCGGGAGGGAATGAGCAGTTCTTC	CASSSRLAGGNEQFF
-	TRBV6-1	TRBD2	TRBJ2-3	TGTGCCAGCCGGGAGCGGGGGGCTTACACAGATACGCAGTATTTT	CASRERGAYTDTQYF
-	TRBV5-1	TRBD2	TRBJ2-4	TGCGCCAGCAGCTTAACCGGGGGGAAGGACATTCAGTACTTC	CASSLTGGKDIQYF
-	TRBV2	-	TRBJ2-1	TGTGCCAGCAGTGAAGCGGCCCTTACCTACAATGAGCAGTTCTTC	CASSEAALTYNEQFF
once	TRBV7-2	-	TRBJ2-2	TGTGCCAGCGCCTGGGGGGGCCCGAACACCGGGGAGCTGTTTTTT	CASAWGGPNTGELFF
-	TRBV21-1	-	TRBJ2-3	TGTGCCAGCAGGATCTCGTTAAGACTAGCGGACTCCACAGATACGCAGTATTTT	CASRISLRLADSTDTQYF
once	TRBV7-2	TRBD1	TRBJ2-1	TGTGCCAGCAGCCCGGGACAGGGGTGGGTTGAGCAGTTCTTC	CASSPGQGWVEQFF
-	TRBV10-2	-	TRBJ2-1	TGCGCCAGCAGTGTCGAGCCTCCCACCAATCAATACAATGAGCAGTTCTTC	CASSVEPPTNQYNEQFF
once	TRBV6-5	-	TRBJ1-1	TGTGCCAGCAGTTACCTAGGGGGGGCCCGAGAAGCTTTCTTT	CASSYLGGAREAFF
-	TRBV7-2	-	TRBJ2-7	TGTGCCAGCAGCTTAGGTCGGACTCGGCAGTACTTC	CASSLGRTRQYF
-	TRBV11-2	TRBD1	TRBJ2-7	TGTGCCAGCAGCGAGCGACAGGGGGAATTCTACGAGCAGTACTTC	CASSERQGEFYEQYF
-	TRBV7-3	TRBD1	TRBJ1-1	TGTGCCAGCAGCTTAACTACCAGGGGGCGGGCTGAAGCTTTCTTT	CASSLTTRGRAEAFF